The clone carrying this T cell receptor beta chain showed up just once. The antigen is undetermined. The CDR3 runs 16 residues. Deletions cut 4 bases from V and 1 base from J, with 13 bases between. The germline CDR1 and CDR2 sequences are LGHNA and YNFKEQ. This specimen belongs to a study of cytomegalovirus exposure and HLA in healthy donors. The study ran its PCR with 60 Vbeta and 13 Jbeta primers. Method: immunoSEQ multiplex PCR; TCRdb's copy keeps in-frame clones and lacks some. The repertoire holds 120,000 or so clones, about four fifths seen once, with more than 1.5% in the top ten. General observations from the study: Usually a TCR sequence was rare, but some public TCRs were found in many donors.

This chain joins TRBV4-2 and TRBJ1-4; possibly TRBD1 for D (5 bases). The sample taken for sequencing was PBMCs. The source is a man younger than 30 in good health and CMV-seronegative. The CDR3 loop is CASSPSGRGTNEKLFF. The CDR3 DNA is TGTGCCAGCAGCCCCAGTGGTAGGGGAACTAATGAAAAACTGTTTTTT.